This TCR beta chain was documented in a study of control samples from healthy donors and cancer patients. V shed 5 bases, J shed 5 bases, and the junction held 10 bases outside the gene matches. The CDR3 has 15 residues. Germline CDR1 SGHRS, CDR2 YFSETQ. Here immunoSEQ multiplex PCR was the method, and the copy in TCRdb shows in-frame clones only, minus some. In the table there are about 120,000 clones, 85% to 90% of which are singletons. The sequence was collected from a woman aged 45-60 years with colorectal cancer. The chain has TRBV5-1 and TRBJ2-1, with 7 bases identical to TRBD2. The source material was PBMCs. The DNA for the CDR3 is TGCGCCAGCAGAATCGCATTAGCGGGCAACAATGAGCAGTTCTTC. This codes for CASRIALAGNNEQFF.